Shown below are 26 T cell receptor beta chains from a single sample sequenced in a study of CD8 T cells in Susac syndrome. cDNA came from roughly 0.47 to 1 ug RNA primed by random hexamers. TCRdb re-analysed the immunoSEQ multiplex PCR reads in MiXCR, keeping a single row per CDR3 protein. The sample has hundreds of thousands of distinct CDR3 sequences; about 94% are singletons. Sequencing used CD4+ T cells from PBMCs. The receptors stem from a human donor with multiple sclerosis.

CDR3 coding DNA: TGTGCCAGCAGCGTGGTCAGCGGGGCCAAAAACATTCAGTACTTC. It translates to CASSVVSGAKNIQYF. The V call is TRBV9, the J call TRBJ2-4, with a weak D call TRBD2 (6 bases). From germline, CDR1 is SGDLS and CDR2 YYNGEE. The CDR3 sequence is 15 residues long. The germline V and J ends were trimmed by 2 bases and 1 base, with 10 bases remaining between them.

The rearrangement joins TRBV21-1 to TRBJ2-7; TRBD2, as called in the table, went unchecked against the DNA. TRBV21-1 is flagged as a pseudogene. CDR3 length: 17 residues. CDR3 nucleotide sequence: TGTGCCAGCAGCAAAGAGCAGGCGGGGGGTGAGTCCTACGAGCAGTACGTC. Encoded protein: CASSKEQAGGESYEQYV.

This chain links TRBV5-1 with TRBJ1-1, with 7 positions matching TRBD1. The CDR3 covers 14 residues. J lost 11 bases, V lost 0 bases, and 10 bases had no gene match. CDR1 and CDR2 (germline): SGHRS, YFSETQ. The CDR3 DNA reads as TGCGCCAGCAGCTTGGACCCAAGGGGGCTAGGGGCTTTCTTT. It encodes CASSLDPRGLGAFF.

The chain carries TRBV2 and TRBJ1-5, with D hard to call. V was pared by 8 bases and J by 1 base, with 15 bases between. CDR1 and CDR2 from the germline V gene are SNHLY and FYNNEI. This CDR3 has 15 residues. The CDR3 protein is CASGGSLGSNQPQHF. The CDR3 nucleotides are TGTGCCAGCGGTGGTTCCTTGGGGAGCAATCAGCCCCAGCATTTT.

This rearrangement joins TRBV29-1 to TRBJ2-5; 11 bases are a match to TRBD2. Germline values: CDR1 SQVTM, CDR2 ANQGSEA. The CDR3 is 14 residues long. Trimming at V came to 4 bases and at J to 4 bases, leaving 5 bases not matched to a gene. The CDR3 here is CSVGGLAGGETQYF. DNA of the CDR3: TGCAGCGTTGGAGGGCTAGCGGGAGGAGAGACCCAGTACTTC.

CDR3 region: CSALGASYEQYV. The CDR3 bases are TGCAGCGCCCTCGGTGCGAGCTACGAGCAGTACGTC. The chain combines TRBV29-1 with TRBJ2-7; no clear D gene. The germline V gene has CDR1 SQVTM and CDR2 ANQGSEA. The CDR3 runs to 12 residues. Trimming removed 7 bases from V and 3 bases from J, with 13 bases in between.

The chain links TRBV14 to TRBJ2-3; D gene ambiguous. V was pared by 1 base and J by 8 bases, with 10 bases between. The V gene's germline CDR1 is SGHDN and CDR2 FVKESK. The CDR3 is 13 amino acids. The CDR3 nucleotides read TGTGCCAGCAGCCAAGTTGGGCCAGGTACGCAGTATTTT. This codes for CASSQVGPGTQYF.

This chain connects TRBV20-1 to TRBJ1-4; 9 nucleotides align to TRBD1. Looked up from germline, CDR1 is DFQATT and CDR2 is SNEGSKA (reference sequence). The CDR3 sequence is 14 residues long. V lost 4 bases and J lost 8; bases outside the gene matches: 8. CDR3 sequence: CSANTGGAREKLFF. The DNA for the CDR3 is TGCAGTGCTAACACAGGGGGCGCGCGGGAAAAACTGTTTTTT.

The V gene is TRBV30, the J gene TRBJ1-5, with D perhaps matching TRBD1 (5 bases). The CDR3 has 12 amino acids. Germline V gives CDR1 GTSNPN, CDR2 SVGIG (reference sequence). V was shortened by 7 bases and J by 5 bases, with 12 bases between the two germline ends. CDR3 sequence: CAYTLGDQPQHF. CDR3 nucleotides: TGTGCCTACACATTGGGGGATCAGCCCCAGCATTTT.

Concerning this clonotype: The junction shows a germline mismatch at one end, possibly a read error. The rearrangement uses TRBV7-7 and TRBJ2-1; 11 bases fit TRBD1. The CDR3 extends over 15 amino acids. In germline, CDR1 is SSHAT, CDR2 FNYEAQ (reference sequence). Here the CDR3 DNA reads TGTGCTAGCAGCTCTGGGACAGGGGGATACAATGAGCAGTTCTTC. It yields the protein CASSSGTGGYNEQFF.

The rearrangement uses TRBV6-5 and TRBJ2-2, with D tentatively TRBD1 or TRBD2 (6 bases each). V shed 7 bases and J shed 2 bases, with 14 bases lying between them. The CDR3 covers 15 residues. Germline V gene data show CDR1 as MNHEY and CDR2 as SVGAGI. CDR3 residues: CASTLRGPNTGELFF. The CDR3 DNA is TGTGCCAGCACCCTCCGGGGGCCCAACACCGGGGAGCTGTTTTTT.

The V gene is TRBV19, the J gene TRBJ1-5; 7 nucleotides match TRBD1. V trimming: 5 bases; J trimming: 0 bases; junction bases outside the gene matches: 7. The CDR3 consists of 16 residues. Per germline, CDR1 LNHDA and CDR2 SQIVND (reference sequence). The CDR3 bases are TGTGCCAGTAGTTCGCGGACAGGCCCTAGCAATCAGCCCCAGCATTTT. It is translated as CASSSRTGPSNQPQHF. Drawing the rest from reference TRBV19 and TRBJ1-5, the complete variable domain is DGGITQSPKYLFRKEGQNVTLSCEQNLNHDAMYWYRQDPGQGLRLIYYSQIVNDFQKGDIAEGYSVSREKKESFPLTVTSAQKNPTAFYLCASSSRTGPSNQPQHFGDGTRLSIL.

This clonotype was seen a handful of times. V gene TRBV6-6 combines with J gene TRBJ1-6; 8 bases map to TRBD1. The germline V gene has CDR1 MNHNY and CDR2 SVGAGI (reference sequence). The CDR3 is 14 amino acids. Trimming at V came to 4 bases and at J to 9 bases, leaving 5 bases not matched to a gene. CDR3: CASSLDRGGSPLHF. CDR3 nucleotides: TGTGCCAGCAGTTTAGACAGGGGCGGTTCACCCCTCCACTTT.

The chain is built from TRBV3-1 and TRBJ2-5; 10 bases fit TRBD2. CDR3 length: 16 amino acids. Per germline, CDR1 LGHDT and CDR2 YNNKEL (reference sequence). V was clipped by 4 bases and J by 5 bases; unmatched bases: 10. The CDR3, as DNA: TGTGCCAGCAGCCCCCTTTCTAGCGGGAGCCGTGAGACCCAGTACTTC. Protein product: CASSPLSSGSRETQYF.

This chain connects TRBV29-1 to TRBJ2-1; tentative D call: TRBD2 (6 bases). The CDR3 consists of 14 residues. V lost 1 base and J lost 7, with 14 bases in between. CDR1 is SQVTM and CDR2 is ANQGSEA in the germline V gene. CDR3 region: CSVEGSGWGNEQFF. CDR3 in DNA: TGCAGCGTTGAAGGAAGCGGGTGGGGGAATGAGCAGTTCTTC.

V usage is TRBV12-3 or TRBV12-4 and J usage is TRBJ1-3; 7 nucleotides agree with TRBD1. This CDR3 is built from 13 residues. Unmatched junction bases numbered 3, after V lost 6 bases and J lost 4 bases. The DNA for the CDR3 is TGTGCCAGCAGCCTGGGACAGGGAAACACCATATATTTT. Encoded protein: CASSLGQGNTIYF.

The chain carries TRBV20-1 and TRBJ2-1; no definite D call. CDR1 and CDR2 (germline): DFQATT, SNEGSKA (reference sequence). The V gene lost 6 bases and the J gene lost 6 bases, with 15 bases spanning the gap. The CDR3 has 13 amino acids. CDR3 DNA: TGCAGTGCCGCCGTAGGTCCAGGCAATGAGCAGTTCTTC. Translating it yields CSAAVGPGNEQFF.

This chain joins TRBV20-1 and TRBJ2-4, with a possible D match to TRBD2 (6 bases). The CDR3 extends over 13 amino acids. Trimming cost V 5 bases and J 0 bases, with 8 bases left between them. Germline lookup yields CDR1 DFQATT and CDR2 SNEGSKA (reference sequence). In DNA, the CDR3 is TGCAGTGCTTGGGGGGAAGCCAAAAACATTCAGTACTTC. As protein: CSAWGEAKNIQYF.

The chain employs TRBV19 and TRBJ1-2; 9 bases are shared with TRBD1. The trim removed 8 bases at V and 2 bases at J, leaving 9 bases unmatched. Germline V CDR1 and CDR2: LNHDA, SQIVND (reference sequence). The CDR3 has 15 amino acids. This CDR3 is CASSPGQGRNYGYTF. CDR3 bases: TGTGCCAGTTCTCCGGGACAGGGCCGAAACTATGGCTACACCTTC.

The V gene is TRBV30, the J gene TRBJ1-4; 8 bases map to TRBD1. V was pared by 3 bases and J by 8 bases, with 8 bases of the junction left unmatched. The CDR3 contains 14 residues. Germline V lookup: CDR1 GTSNPN, CDR2 SVGIG (reference sequence). The CDR3 sequence is CAWRRTGFREKLFF. The CDR3 DNA reads TGTGCCTGGAGGAGGACAGGGTTCCGAGAAAAACTGTTTTTT.

The V and J genes are TRBV14 and TRBJ2-3, with TRBD2 matching 9 bases. J gave up 5 bases and V 1 base, and 13 bases lay outside the gene matches. Germline CDR1 and CDR2: SGHDN and FVKESK. CDR3 length: 18 residues. The CDR3 spells CASSQVRREGLVRDTQYF. The CDR3 coding sequence is TGTGCCAGCAGCCAAGTACGGCGGGAGGGCCTAGTGCGAGATACGCAGTATTTT.

J is TRBJ2-6 and V is TRBV9; 8 bases are shared with TRBD1. Germline V lookup: CDR1 SGDLS, CDR2 YYNGEE. The V gene end was trimmed by 0 bases and the J gene end by 0 bases; junction bases not matched to a gene: 2. The CDR3 length is 17 residues. The CDR3 DNA reads TGTGCCAGCAGCGTAGACAGGGGGATCTCTGGGGCCAACGTCCTGACTTTC. This encodes CASSVDRGISGANVLTF. Full variable domain (rest looked up from reference TRBV9 and TRBJ2-6): DSGVTQTPKHLITATGQRVTLRCSPRSGDLSVYWYQQSLDQGLQFLIQYYNGEERAKGNILERFSAQQFPDLHSELNLSSLELGDSALYFCASSVDRGISGANVLTFGAGSRLTVL.

The gene calls are TRBV30 and TRBJ1-2; D perhaps matches TRBD1 (5 bases). Germline V lookup: CDR1 GTSNPN, CDR2 SVGIG (reference sequence). This CDR3 spans 14 amino acids. V lost 3 bases, J lost 8 bases, and 19 bases lay in between. In nucleotides, the CDR3 is TGTGCCTGGAGCCGGGGCTGGGGGGATGGGGGCTACACCTTC. Its translation: CAWSRGWGDGGYTF.

V gene TRBV20-1 combines with J gene TRBJ1-1; a possible D gene is TRBD1 (5 bases). CDR3 length: 15 residues. V gave up 3 bases and J gave up 6 bases, with 20 bases separating them. Germline values: CDR1 DFQATT, CDR2 SNEGSKA (reference sequence). The CDR3 coding sequence is TGCAGTGCTAGCCACGGGTCTCGCCAAGGGGCTGAAGCTTTCTTT. Translating it yields CSASHGSRQGAEAFF.

This clonotype was counted a single time. The rearrangement uses TRBV11-2 and TRBJ2-7; D call uncertain. CDR3 length: 13 amino acids. The V end lost 3 bases, the J end lost 4 bases, and 10 bases lay between the germline ends. Germline V CDR1 and CDR2: SGHAT, FQNNGV. In DNA form, the CDR3 reads TGTGCCAGCAGCTTCGGCAGCCTGTACGAGCAGTACGTC. Translation: CASSFGSLYEQYV.

This chain's CDR3 is CASSHPDKPYEQYV. In DNA form, the CDR3 reads TGTGCCAGCAGCCATCCGGACAAACCATACGAGCAGTACGTC. J is TRBJ2-7 and V is TRBV7-9; maybe TRBD1 (5 bases). This CDR3 has 14 residues. Trimming left V 5 bases short and J 4 bases short, with 15 bases between. Per germline, CDR1 SEHNR and CDR2 FQNEAQ (reference sequence).